This T cell receptor (beta chain) stems from a study of T cell changes during pregnancy in multiple sclerosis. Profiling relied on immunoSEQ multiplex PCR, and the TCRdb table lists in-frame clones only, not all of them. The sample consists of approximately 50,000 clones, roughly 92% of them appearing once. Germline V gene lookup returns CDR1 MNHEY and CDR2 SMNVEV (reference sequence). CDR3 length equals 15 residues. Trimming shortened V by 0 bases and J by 3 bases, and 11 bases separated the two germline ends. The J gene is TRBJ1-2, the V gene TRBV27, with a tentative D call TRBD1 (5 bases). The sequences come from CD4+ T cells from peripheral blood mononuclear cells, collected in the third trimester of pregnancy. The origin of this receptor is a female donor with multiple sclerosis, enrolled in a pregnancy study. The CDR3 coding sequence is TGTGCCAGCAGTTTATCCCCCCAGGGCCACTATGGCTACACCTTC. Translation: CASSLSPQGHYGYTF.